This TCR beta chain was identified in a study of radiotherapy plus CTLA-4 blockade in lung cancer. Overall study findings and caveats: TCR clones from tumors expanded in blood after radiotherapy plus ipilimumab. Alongside interferon-beta, early blood T cell clone dynamics were reportedly the best predictor of response.

The germline V gene has CDR1 LNHDA and CDR2 SQIVND (reference sequence). V was trimmed by 5 bases and J by 0 bases, leaving 10 bases between them. This CDR3 is built from 14 residues. Those patients who had chemo-refractory metastatic non-small-cell lung cancer were given focal radiation along with CTLA-4 blockade through ipilimumab. The repertoire was sequenced with immunoSEQ multiplex PCR; TCRdb's copy has only in-frame clones and lacks some. There are 90,000 or so clones in the sample; roughly 87% occur only once, and roughly 0.8% lies in the top ten. A remark on this clone: The antigen remains unidentified.

The starting material was peripheral blood, obtained from a patient treated with radiotherapy plus ipilimumab. The chain uses TRBV19 and TRBJ1-2; D perhaps matches TRBD1 (5 bases). This TCR was sampled from a human donor with non-small cell lung cancer who had stable disease on radiotherapy plus ipilimumab. The CDR3 sequence: CASSVGTANYGYTF. In nucleotides, the CDR3 is TGTGCCAGTAGTGTCGGGACTGCTAACTATGGCTACACCTTC.